The next 8 T cell receptor beta chains were all read from a single sample in a study of T cells in Graves' hyperthyroidism and ophthalmopathy. Amplified TCR beta CDR3 regions came from RNA transcripts. RT-PCR in the first round (using the HTBI primer set) targeted the TCR CDR3. TCRdb ran MiXCR on the multiplex PCR reads and lists one entry per CDR3 protein. The repertoire holds approximately 610,000 distinct CDR3 sequences, with about 14% as singletons. Sequenced: blood. The receptors here all came from a woman between 35 and 50 years old with Graves' ophthalmopathy.

This clonotype has at least ten counts. The chain is built from TRBV12-3 or TRBV12-4 and TRBJ2-7, with 11 bases identical to TRBD2. After removal of 6 bases from V and 5 bases from J, the junction contained 9 bases not matched to a gene. The CDR3 contains 15 residues. In DNA, the CDR3 is TGTGCCAGCAGCGAAACTAGCGGGAGATCCCACGAGCAGTACTTC. Amino acids: CASSETSGRSHEQYF.

This clonotype was recorded many times. The J gene is TRBJ1-1, the V gene TRBV12-5; possibly TRBD1 for D (6 bases). This CDR3 comprises 14 residues. Per the germline V gene, CDR1 is LGHNT and CDR2 is FRNRAP. Trimming shortened V by 1 base and J by 8 bases, and 14 bases separated the two germline ends. CDR3 DNA sequence: TGTGCTAGTGGTTTGGGGACAGCTAGAGTCGAAGCTTTCTTT. It specifies CASGLGTARVEAFF.

The table lists this clonotype with many counts. The J gene is TRBJ2-4, the V gene TRBV6-1; maybe TRBD2 (5 bases). There are 15 residues in the CDR3. Germline CDR1 and CDR2: MNHNS and SASEGT. The V end was cut by 3 bases, the J end by 0 bases, with 9 bases between. The DNA of the CDR3 is TGTGCCAGCAGTGACGGGGTCTTAGCCAAAAACATTCAGTACTTC. It is translated as CASSDGVLAKNIQYF.

This clonotype was detected ten times or more. V gene TRBV5-1 combines with J gene TRBJ2-7; either TRBD1 or TRBD2 may fit D (5 bases each). The length of the CDR3 is 14 residues. Germline CDR1 and CDR2: SGHRS and YFSETQ. The V end was cut by 0 bases, the J end by 3 bases, with 10 bases between. The CDR3 region has the DNA TGCGCCAGCAGCTTGGGAGGGGATTACTACGAGCAGTACTTC. This translates into CASSLGGDYYEQYF.

This chain connects TRBV7-2 to TRBJ2-4, with D unresolved. The CDR3 has 19 amino acids. Germline values: CDR1 SGHTA, CDR2 FQGNSA. V shed 0 bases and J shed 0 bases, with 18 bases lying between them. In DNA, the CDR3 is TGTGCCAGCAGCTTAGCCGGAGTTGGCGTAAAGTCAGCCAAAAACATTCAGTACTTC. This sequence encodes CASSLAGVGVKSAKNIQYF.

Ten or more counts support this clonotype. The chain combines TRBV11-3 with TRBJ2-5; 7 bases agree with TRBD2. The CDR3 sequence is 14 residues long. Per the germline V gene, CDR1 is SGHNT and CDR2 is YENEEA. The V segment lost 6 bases and the J segment 2 bases; nucleotides outside the gene matches: 6. The CDR3 DNA reads TGTGCCAGCAGTCGGACTAGGGTACAAGAGACCCAGTACTTC. It codes for CASSRTRVQETQYF.

This clonotype was observed at least ten times. V and J are TRBV11-2 and TRBJ1-5; a weak D match, TRBD1 (5 bases). Trimming took 6 bases from V and 2 from J, leaving 20 bases between them. The germline CDR1 and CDR2 sequences are SGHAT and FQNNGV. The CDR3 is made up of 17 amino acids. The CDR3 nucleotides are TGTGCCAGCAGGAGACAGAGTTATCGTGGTGGCAATCAGCCCCAGCATTTT. This encodes CASRRQSYRGGNQPQHF. Together with reference TRBV11-2 and TRBJ1-5, the CDR3 gives the full variable domain: EAGVAQSPRYKIIEKRQSVAFWCNPISGHATLYWYQQILGQGPKLLIQFQNNGVVDDSQLPKDRFSAERLKGVDSTLKIQPAKLEDSAVYLCASRRQSYRGGNQPQHFGDGTRLSIL.

This clonotype was seen ten or more times. The gene calls are TRBV6-5 and TRBJ2-7, with D unclear. The CDR3 has 12 amino acids. V was trimmed by 5 bases and J by 4 bases, leaving 9 bases between them. Per the germline V gene, CDR1 is MNHEY and CDR2 is SVGAGI. The CDR3 reads CASSTISYEQYF. The CDR3 DNA sequence: TGTGCCAGCAGTACAATTTCTTACGAGCAGTACTTC.